This paragraph reports one TCR beta chain. Its target is not known. At one end, the junction sequence differs from germline, possibly due to a read error. The study based diagnoses on clinical symptoms, serum thyroxine and TRAb, thyroid ultrasound and orbital computed tomography. Fresh peripheral blood, about 9.3 ml, yielded the PBMCs. This entry belongs to a study of T cells in Graves' hyperthyroidism and ophthalmopathy. The overall study: Initial diagnosis, before any treatment, was when peripheral blood was collected.

RNA transcripts served as the template for amplifying TCR beta CDR3 regions. TCR CDR3 underwent first-round RT-PCR with the HTBI primer set. Each CDR3 protein gets one entry after TCRdb re-called the multiplex PCR reads with MiXCR. The profile shows around 240,000 distinct CDR3 sequences, about 14% of them singletons. Study outcomes and limitations: Most thyroid clonotypes with frequency above 0.001 were detected in blood.

This receptor was obtained from a woman in her thirties or forties with Graves' hyperthyroidism that later progressed to Graves' ophthalmopathy. Input material: blood.

CDR3 bases: TGTGCCGGCAGCCAAGACGGGACTAGCACCGGGGAGCTGTTTTTT. It translates to CAGSQDGTSTGELFF. V gene TRBV3-1 combines with J gene TRBJ2-2; TRBD2 agrees at 8 bases. The V gene's germline CDR1 is LGHDT and CDR2 YNNKEL (reference sequence). The CDR3 spans 15 residues.